This T cell receptor (beta chain) was observed in a study of cytomegalovirus exposure and HLA in healthy donors. Findings of the study overall: When the data were analyzed later, several of the most significant clusters appeared to be linked to common viral pathogens. A later analysis linked a missense variant in DCLRE1C to the trimming of TCR beta V and J genes.

Comment on this clone: The antigen is unknown.

PCR used 60 Vbeta primers and 13 Jbeta primers. Only in-frame clones appear in the TCRdb table, and some are missing; sequencing was by immunoSEQ multiplex PCR. The table has 100,000 to 150,000 clones, 76% seen once. The V gene's germline CDR1 is MNHNS and CDR2 SASEGT. CDR3 length: 14 amino acids. The ends were cut back, 0 bases at V and 9 bases at J, with 9 bases in the middle. This receptor was identified in a man aged 50 to 60 in good health and CMV-seronegative. The sample consisted of PBMCs. The V and J genes are TRBV6-1 and TRBJ1-6, with TRBD1 as a possible D gene (5 bases). CDR3 bases: TGTGCCAGCAGTGAAGCCAGGGCCCGTTCACCCCTCCACTTT. It yields the protein CASSEARARSPLHF.